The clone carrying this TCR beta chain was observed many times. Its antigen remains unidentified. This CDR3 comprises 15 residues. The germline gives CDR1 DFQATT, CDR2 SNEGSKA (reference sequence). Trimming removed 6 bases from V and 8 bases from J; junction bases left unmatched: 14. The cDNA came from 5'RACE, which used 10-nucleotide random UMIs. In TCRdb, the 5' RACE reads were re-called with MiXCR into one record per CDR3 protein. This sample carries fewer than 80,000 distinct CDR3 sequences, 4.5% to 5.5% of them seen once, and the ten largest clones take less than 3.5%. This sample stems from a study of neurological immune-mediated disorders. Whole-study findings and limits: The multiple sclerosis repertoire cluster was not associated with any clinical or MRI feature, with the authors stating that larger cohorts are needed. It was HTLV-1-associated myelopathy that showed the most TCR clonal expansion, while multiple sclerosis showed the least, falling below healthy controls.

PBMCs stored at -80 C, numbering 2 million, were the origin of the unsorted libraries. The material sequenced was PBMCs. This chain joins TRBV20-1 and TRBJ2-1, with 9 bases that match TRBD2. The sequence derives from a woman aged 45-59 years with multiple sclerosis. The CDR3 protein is CSAPMPRGGSDEQFF. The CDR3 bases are TGCAGTGCCCCCATGCCGCGGGGGGGATCGGATGAGCAGTTCTTC.